This record concerns one T cell receptor beta chain sequence. This record belongs to a study of blood T cell repertoires in COVID-19. Study-level background: Acute and convalescent COVID-19 samples came from the United States, Italy and Spain. Sources were T cells, B-cell-depleted T cells, or PBMCs; the material itself was cDNA or gDNA.

Original data processing: The assay estimated nucleated cells by amplifying reference gene primers. Data came from immunoSEQ multiplex PCR; TCRdb stores just in-frame clones and leaves some out. That table is the source of V, J and clone size, and D and trimming were worked out from the DNA. The profile covers some 350,000 clones, with around 89% appearing a single time and approximately 3% taken by the ten largest. Per the germline V gene, CDR1 is MNHEY and CDR2 is SVGAGI. The ends lost 10 bases at V and 8 bases at J; junction bases unmatched: 8. CDR3 length equals 12 residues. Sample: peripheral blood. This receptor was identified in a woman aged 25 to 39 with COVID-19, enrolled during active disease. The chain recombines TRBV6-5 with TRBJ1-3; TRBD1 matches 7 bases. The CDR3 protein is CATRQGGDTIYF. For the CDR3, the DNA is TGTGCCACCCGACAGGGCGGGGACACCATATATTTT.